The 22 T cell receptor beta chains given below trace back to one sample, sequenced in a study of T-cell reconstitution after alpha-beta-depleted transplantation in children. The TCRbeta library incorporated unique molecular identifiers. TCRdb recomputed calls from the PCR reads with MiXCR, one row per CDR3 protein. The sample consists of about 980,000 distinct CDR3 sequences, around 30% of them appearing once. Sample: PBMCs, mostly from graft donor cells, taken 360 days after TCRalphabeta/CD19-depleted stem cell transplant. The receptors come from a boy in the first two years of life who had a stem cell transplant for SCID, so the T cells may come from the graft donor.

The V gene is TRBV20-1, the J gene TRBJ2-1; D gene ambiguous. CDR1 is DFQATT, CDR2 SNEGSKA, per germline (reference sequence). The CDR3 covers 10 residues. Trimming removed 6 bases at V and 10 bases at J, with 10 bases between. CDR3 loop: CSALFREQFF. The CDR3 DNA sequence: TGCAGTGCACTCTTCAGAGAGCAGTTCTTC.

The genes are TRBV10-3 and TRBJ1-1, with D possibly TRBD1 on 6 matching bases. V was trimmed by 2 bases and J by 2 bases, leaving 12 bases between them. Per the germline V gene, CDR1 is ENHRY and CDR2 is SYGVKD. The CDR3 loop spans 15 amino acids. CDR3 bases: TGTGCCATCAGTGAGACAGGACAGTCCAACACTGAAGCTTTCTTT. It translates to CAISETGQSNTEAFF.

V and J are TRBV11-2 and TRBJ1-1, with D perhaps TRBD1 (6 bases). The CDR3 covers 16 residues. Germline-derived CDR1 and CDR2 are SGHAT and FQNNGV. Trimming took off 1 base at V and 0 bases at J, with 12 bases between the two ends. The DNA for the CDR3 is TGTGCCAGCAGCTTAGCCCGGGACACGCTGAACACTGAAGCTTTCTTT. Encoded protein: CASSLARDTLNTEAFF.

This clonotype was counted only a few times. The rearrangement joins TRBV29-1 to TRBJ2-7, with D maybe TRBD2 (7 bases). The V gene lost 4 bases and the J gene lost 0 bases, with 13 bases spanning the gap. Germline V CDR1 and CDR2: SQVTM, ANQGSEA. The CDR3 sequence is 14 residues long. As DNA, the CDR3 is TGCAGCGTTGTGGAGGGGGGGCGCTCCTACGAGCAGTACTTC. It encodes CSVVEGGRSYEQYF.

The chain has TRBV7-9 and TRBJ2-3; weak D call: TRBD2 (6 bases). Looked up from germline, CDR1 is SEHNR and CDR2 is FQNEAQ (reference sequence). V shed 1 base and J shed 6 bases, with 20 bases lying between them. The CDR3 totals 17 residues. The CDR3 sequence is CASSLGAAGKKTDTQYF. In DNA form, the CDR3 reads TGTGCCAGCAGCTTAGGAGCTGCGGGGAAGAAAACCGATACGCAGTATTTT.

The rearrangement uses TRBV6-5 and TRBJ2-7; 7 bases match TRBD1. CDR1 is MNHEY and CDR2 is SVGAGI in the germline V gene. The CDR3 totals 15 residues. V dropped 5 bases and J dropped 2; count of bases not matched to a gene: 9. The CDR3 loop reads CASSPTGTVAYEQYF. The CDR3 DNA reads as TGTGCCAGCAGTCCGACGGGGACAGTAGCCTACGAGCAGTACTTC.

This CDR3 reads CASSVGPAGPTGELFF. As DNA, the CDR3 is TGTGCCAGCAGCGTAGGCCCCGCGGGCCCCACCGGGGAGCTGTTTTTT. J is TRBJ2-2 and V is TRBV9; D perhaps matches TRBD2 (5 bases). CDR3 size: 16 residues. Between the trimmed V and J ends, which lost 0 bases and 4 bases, there was a span of 13 bases. Germline-derived CDR1 and CDR2 are SGDLS and YYNGEE.

This clonotype was seen once. This chain links TRBV12-3 or TRBV12-4 with TRBJ2-1, with 8 bases lining up with TRBD2. Trimming took 0 bases from V and 0 from J; bases not matched to a gene: 7. This CDR3 region has 18 residues. CDR3 loop: CASSLARLAIGSYNEQFF. Written as DNA, the CDR3 is TGTGCCAGCAGTTTAGCTAGACTAGCGATAGGCTCCTACAATGAGCAGTTCTTC.

This clonotype was counted between two and nine times. The chain links TRBV5-8 to TRBJ1-1; 8 bases fit TRBD1. This CDR3 region has 16 residues. Germline assignment: CDR1 SGHTS and CDR2 YDEGEE. The trim removed 6 bases at V and 1 base at J, leaving 11 bases unmatched. The CDR3 bases are TGTGCCAGCACCTTCGGGACAGGAAGATGGAACACTGAAGCTTTCTTT. Its protein product is CASTFGTGRWNTEAFF.

This rearrangement joins TRBV12-3 or TRBV12-4 to TRBJ1-1, with D possibly being TRBD1 (5 bases). This CDR3 spans 14 amino acids. V was trimmed by 1 base and J by 4 bases, leaving 10 bases between them. This CDR3 reads CASSLVGVVTEAFF. The DNA of the CDR3 is TGTGCCAGCAGTTTAGTGGGGGTAGTCACTGAAGCTTTCTTT.

This CDR3 is CSATGRGGRTDTQYF. In DNA form, the CDR3 reads TGCAGTGCTACGGGGCGGGGGGGTCGCACAGATACGCAGTATTTT. The J gene is TRBJ2-3, the V gene TRBV20-1, with 9 bases matching TRBD2. J was trimmed by 1 base and V by 4 bases; bases with no gene match: 6. The germline gives CDR1 DFQATT, CDR2 SNEGSKA (reference sequence). CDR3 length: 15 amino acids.

The chain recombines TRBV13 with TRBJ2-6, with TRBD1 identical over 7 bases. Germline V gene sequence: CDR1 PRHDT, CDR2 FYEKMQ (reference sequence). Losses at the gene ends were 2 bases for V and 0 bases for J; bases not matched to a gene: 7. The CDR3 contains 18 residues. CDR3 in DNA: TGTGCCAGCAGCTTAATGGACAGGTACTTCTCTGGGGCCAACGTCCTGACTTTC. It encodes CASSLMDRYFSGANVLTF. The entire variable domain, with the rest obtained from reference TRBV13 and TRBJ2-6, is as follows: AAGVIQSPRHLIKEKRETATLKCYPIPRHDTVYWYQQGPGQDPQFLISFYEKMQSDKGSIPDRFSAQQFSDYHSELNMSSLELGDSALYFCASSLMDRYFSGANVLTFGAGSRLTVL.

The chain links TRBV6-2 or TRBV6-3 to TRBJ2-7; D ambiguous. V dropped 7 bases and J dropped 4 bases, with 17 bases sitting between them. The CDR3 spans 14 residues. Germline values: CDR1 MNHEY, CDR2 SVGEGT. This CDR3 is CASTPRASTYEQYF. CDR3 sequence (DNA): TGTGCCAGCACCCCCAGAGCTAGTACGTACGAGCAGTACTTC.

This chain connects TRBV7-6 to TRBJ2-1; perhaps TRBD2 as D (6 bases). Between the trimmed V and J ends, which lost 5 bases and 9 bases, there was a span of 11 bases. Germline CDR1 and CDR2: SGHVS and FNYEAQ. The length of the CDR3 is 12 residues. CDR3 sequence: CASSQRGFEQFF. CDR3 DNA: TGTGCCAGCAGCCAACGGGGGTTTGAGCAGTTCTTC.

The sample holds a few counts of this clonotype. V gene TRBV28 combines with J gene TRBJ1-1, with 8 bases aligning to TRBD1. There are 15 residues in the CDR3. CDR1 and CDR2 from the germline V gene are MDHEN and SYDVKM. Germline trimming cut 3 bases from V and 6 bases from J; bases unmatched to any gene: 9. This chain's CDR3 is CASSFKDRVIPEAFF. The CDR3 nucleotides are TGTGCCAGCAGTTTCAAGGACAGGGTAATCCCTGAAGCTTTCTTT.

This chain links TRBV28 with TRBJ1-1; D remains ambiguous. V lost 8 bases and J lost 4, with 11 bases in between. Looked up from germline, CDR1 is MDHEN and CDR2 is SYDVKM. The CDR3 spans 12 residues. The CDR3 reads CASYKRGTEAFF. In nucleotides, the CDR3 is TGTGCCAGCTACAAGCGGGGCACTGAAGCTTTCTTT.

The chain couples TRBV29-1 to TRBJ2-7; D possibly corresponds to TRBD2 (5 bases). V dropped 7 bases and J dropped 0 bases, with 13 bases sitting between them. The CDR3 runs 13 residues. CDR1 SQVTM and CDR2 ANQGSEA come from the germline V gene. The CDR3 loop reads CSGQDGNSYEQYF. The CDR3 DNA reads TGCAGCGGCCAGGACGGGAACTCCTACGAGCAGTACTTC.

The chain is built from TRBV12-3 or TRBV12-4 and TRBJ2-2; the D gene is possibly TRBD2 (6 bases). The CDR3 is 13 amino acids. Trimming took 9 bases from V and 5 from J, leaving 13 bases between them. The CDR3 nucleotides are TGTGCCAGACCACGGGACTCAACCGGGGAGCTGTTTTTT. The encoded protein is CARPRDSTGELFF.

V and J are TRBV28 and TRBJ2-7; D unresolved. Germline lookup yields CDR1 MDHEN and CDR2 SYDVKM. V was pared by 4 bases and J by 2 bases, with 18 bases between. This CDR3 contains 16 residues. The CDR3 here is CASSSNQSPYPYEQYF. CDR3 bases: TGTGCCAGCAGTTCAAATCAGAGCCCTTACCCCTACGAGCAGTACTTC.

Here the CDR3 reads CATGKTGLTTGELFF. In DNA form, the CDR3 reads TGTGCCACCGGGAAGACAGGACTAACCACCGGGGAGCTGTTTTTT. The chain links TRBV15 to TRBJ2-2; D is perhaps TRBD1 or TRBD2 (6 bases each). V was clipped by 8 bases and J by 4 bases, with 17 bases between them. CDR3 length: 15 amino acids. Germline assignment: CDR1 LNHNV and CDR2 YYDKDF (reference sequence).

The chain links TRBV5-1 to TRBJ2-7, with D perhaps TRBD1 (7 bases). The CDR3 contains 15 residues. The germline CDR1 and CDR2 sequences are SGHRS and YFSETQ. The ends were cut back, 3 bases at V and 2 bases at J, with 15 bases in the middle. In DNA form, the CDR3 reads TGCGCCAGCAGCTCGCGGGACAGCAATACCTACGAGCAGTACTTC. It is translated as CASSSRDSNTYEQYF.

In its sample, this clonotype was seen a few times. The chain couples TRBV13 to TRBJ1-2; the match to TRBD1 covers 11 bases. Per the germline V gene, CDR1 is PRHDT and CDR2 is FYEKMQ (reference sequence). Unmatched junction bases numbered 7, after V lost 4 bases and J lost 6 bases. This CDR3 comprises 15 residues. CDR3: CASSWGTGGSNGYTF. The CDR3 DNA is TGTGCCAGCAGCTGGGGGACAGGGGGTTCAAATGGCTACACCTTC.